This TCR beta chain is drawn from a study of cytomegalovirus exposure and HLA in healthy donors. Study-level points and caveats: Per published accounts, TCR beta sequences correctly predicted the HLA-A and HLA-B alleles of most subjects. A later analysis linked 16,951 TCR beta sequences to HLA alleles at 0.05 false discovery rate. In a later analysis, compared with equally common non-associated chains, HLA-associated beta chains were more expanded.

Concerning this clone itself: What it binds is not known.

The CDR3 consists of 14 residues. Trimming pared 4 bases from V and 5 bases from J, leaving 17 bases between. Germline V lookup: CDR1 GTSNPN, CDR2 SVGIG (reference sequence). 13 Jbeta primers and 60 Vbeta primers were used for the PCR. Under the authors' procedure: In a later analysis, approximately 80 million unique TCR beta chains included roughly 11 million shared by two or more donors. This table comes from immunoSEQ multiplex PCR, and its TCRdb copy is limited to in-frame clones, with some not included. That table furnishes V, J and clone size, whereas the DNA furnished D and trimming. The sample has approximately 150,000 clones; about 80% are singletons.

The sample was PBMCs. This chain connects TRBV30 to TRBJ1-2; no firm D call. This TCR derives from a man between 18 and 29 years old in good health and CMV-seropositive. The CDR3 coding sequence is TGTGCCTGGACCAAACGGTTTTCCGATTATGGCTACACCTTC. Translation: CAWTKRFSDYGYTF.